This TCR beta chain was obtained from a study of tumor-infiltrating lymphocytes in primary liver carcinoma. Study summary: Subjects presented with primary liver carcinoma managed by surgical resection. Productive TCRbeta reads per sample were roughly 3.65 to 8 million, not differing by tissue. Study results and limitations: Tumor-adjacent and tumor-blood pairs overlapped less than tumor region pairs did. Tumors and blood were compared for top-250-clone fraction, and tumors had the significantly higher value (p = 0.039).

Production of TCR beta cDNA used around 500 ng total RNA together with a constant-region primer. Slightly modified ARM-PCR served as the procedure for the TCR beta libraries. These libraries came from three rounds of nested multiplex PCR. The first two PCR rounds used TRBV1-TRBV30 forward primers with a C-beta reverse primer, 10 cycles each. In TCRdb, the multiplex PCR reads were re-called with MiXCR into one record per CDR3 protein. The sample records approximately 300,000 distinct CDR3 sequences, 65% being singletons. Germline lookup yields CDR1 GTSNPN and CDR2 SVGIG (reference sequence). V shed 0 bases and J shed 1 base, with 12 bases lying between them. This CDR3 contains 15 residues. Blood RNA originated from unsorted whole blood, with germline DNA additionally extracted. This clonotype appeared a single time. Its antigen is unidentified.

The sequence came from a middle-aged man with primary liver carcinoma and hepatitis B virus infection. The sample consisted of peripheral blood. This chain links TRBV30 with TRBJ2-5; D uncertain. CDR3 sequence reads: CAWSVRISTQETQYF. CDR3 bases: TGTGCCTGGAGTGTACGGATTAGCACCCAAGAGACCCAGTACTTC. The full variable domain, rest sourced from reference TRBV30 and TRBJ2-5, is SQTIHQWPATLVQPVGSPLSLECTVEGTSNPNLYWYRQAAGRGLQLLFYSVGIGQISSEVPQNLSASRPQDRQFILSSKKLLLSDSGFYLCAWSVRISTQETQYFGPGTRLLVL.